One T cell receptor beta chain is described in this entry. Repertoires were generated with immunoSEQ multiplex PCR, while TCRdb's copy carries only in-frame clones and drops some. The data contain approximately 62,000 clones, 85% to 95% of them singletons. This record comes from a study of T cell changes during pregnancy in multiple sclerosis. The trim removed 3 bases at V and 16 bases at J, leaving 10 bases unmatched. Germline lookup yields CDR1 SGHTA and CDR2 FQGNSA. The CDR3 covers 13 residues. The sequenced sample was CD8+ T cells from peripheral blood mononuclear cells, obtained in the second trimester of pregnancy. This receptor was taken from a female donor with multiple sclerosis, enrolled in a pregnancy study. The rearrangement uses TRBV7-2 and TRBJ1-4; 8 nucleotides match TRBD1. For the CDR3, the DNA is TGTGCCAGCAGCTTGGGGCCAGGACAGGGATCGTTTTTT. It encodes CASSLGPGQGSFF. The full variable domain, rest sourced from reference TRBV7-2 and TRBJ1-4, is GAGVSQSPSNKVTEKGKDVELRCDPISGHTALYWYRQSLGQGLEFLIYFQGNSAPDKSGLPSDRFSAERTGGSVSTLTIQRTQQEDSAVYLCASSLGPGQGSFFGSGTQLSVL.